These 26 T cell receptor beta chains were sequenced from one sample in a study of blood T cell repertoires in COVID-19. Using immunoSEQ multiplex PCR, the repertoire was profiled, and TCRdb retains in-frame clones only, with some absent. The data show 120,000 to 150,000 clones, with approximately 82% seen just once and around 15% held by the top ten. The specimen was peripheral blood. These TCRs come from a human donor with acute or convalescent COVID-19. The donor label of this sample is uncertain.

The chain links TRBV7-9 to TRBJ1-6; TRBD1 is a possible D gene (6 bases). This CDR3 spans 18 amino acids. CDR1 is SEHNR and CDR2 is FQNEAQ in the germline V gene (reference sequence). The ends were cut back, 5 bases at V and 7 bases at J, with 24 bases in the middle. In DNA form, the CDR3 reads TGTGCCAGCAGCCCGTCAGTCGCTGGTACTGGGGGCAATTCACCCCTCCACTTT. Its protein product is CASSPSVAGTGGNSPLHF.

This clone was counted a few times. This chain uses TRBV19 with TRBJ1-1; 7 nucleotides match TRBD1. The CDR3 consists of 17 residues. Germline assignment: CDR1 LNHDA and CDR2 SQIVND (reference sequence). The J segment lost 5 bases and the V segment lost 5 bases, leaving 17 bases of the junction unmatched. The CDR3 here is CASSLGGGGQFGTEAFF. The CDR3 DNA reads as TGTGCCAGTAGTCTCGGAGGAGGGGGCCAATTTGGAACTGAAGCTTTCTTT.

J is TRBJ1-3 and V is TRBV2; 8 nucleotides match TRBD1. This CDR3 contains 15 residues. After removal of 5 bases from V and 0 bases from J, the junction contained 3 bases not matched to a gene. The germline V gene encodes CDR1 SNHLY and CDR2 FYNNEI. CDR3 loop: CASSLTGGSGNTIYF. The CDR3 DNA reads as TGTGCCAGCAGTCTTACAGGGGGCTCTGGAAACACCATATATTTT.

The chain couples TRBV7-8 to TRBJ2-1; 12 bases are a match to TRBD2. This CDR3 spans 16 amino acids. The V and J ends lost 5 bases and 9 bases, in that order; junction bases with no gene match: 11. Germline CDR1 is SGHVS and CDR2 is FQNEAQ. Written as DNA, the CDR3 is TGTGCCAGCAGCCCCTGGACTAGCGGGACTCCGAGTGAGCAGTTCTTC. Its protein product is CASSPWTSGTPSEQFF.

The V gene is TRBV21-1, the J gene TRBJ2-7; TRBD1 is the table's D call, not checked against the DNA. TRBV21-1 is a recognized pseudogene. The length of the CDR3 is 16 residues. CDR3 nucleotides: TGTGCCAGCAGCAGTACCGGGACAGGGTTGTTCTACGAGCAGTACTTC. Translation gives CASSSTGTGLFYEQYF.

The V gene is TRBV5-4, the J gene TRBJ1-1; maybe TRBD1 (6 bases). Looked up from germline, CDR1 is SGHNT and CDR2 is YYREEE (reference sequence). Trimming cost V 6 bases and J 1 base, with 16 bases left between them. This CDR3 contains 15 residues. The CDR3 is CASTIPGGANTEAFF. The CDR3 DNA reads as TGTGCCAGCACCATCCCTGGGGGGGCGAACACTGAAGCTTTCTTT.

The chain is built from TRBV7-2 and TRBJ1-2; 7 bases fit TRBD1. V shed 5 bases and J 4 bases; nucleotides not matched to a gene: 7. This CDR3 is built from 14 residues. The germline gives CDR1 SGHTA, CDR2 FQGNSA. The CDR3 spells CASSQGDRSYGYTF. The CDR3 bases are TGTGCCAGCAGCCAGGGGGACCGAAGCTATGGCTACACCTTC.

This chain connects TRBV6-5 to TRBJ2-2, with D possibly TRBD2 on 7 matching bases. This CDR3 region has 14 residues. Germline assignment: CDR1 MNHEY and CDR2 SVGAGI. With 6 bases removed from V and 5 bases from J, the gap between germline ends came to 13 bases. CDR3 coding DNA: TGTGCCAGCAGGACGAGGGGGGGGACCGGGGAGCTGTTTTTT. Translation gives CASRTRGGTGELFF.

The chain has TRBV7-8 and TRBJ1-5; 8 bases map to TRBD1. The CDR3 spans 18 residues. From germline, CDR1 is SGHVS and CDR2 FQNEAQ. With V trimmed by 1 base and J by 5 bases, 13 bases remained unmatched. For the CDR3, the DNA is TGTGCCAGCAGCTTAGTAGGATCTTGGACAGGGTGGGATCAGCCCCAGCATTTT. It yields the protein CASSLVGSWTGWDQPQHF.

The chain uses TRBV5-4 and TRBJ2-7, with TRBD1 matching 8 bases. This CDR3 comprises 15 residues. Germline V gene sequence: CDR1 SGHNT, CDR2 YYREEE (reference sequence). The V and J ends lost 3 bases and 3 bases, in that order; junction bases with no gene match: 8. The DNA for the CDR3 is TGTGCCAGCAGCTCCCGGACAGGGACTTACTACGAGCAGTACTTC. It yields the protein CASSSRTGTYYEQYF.

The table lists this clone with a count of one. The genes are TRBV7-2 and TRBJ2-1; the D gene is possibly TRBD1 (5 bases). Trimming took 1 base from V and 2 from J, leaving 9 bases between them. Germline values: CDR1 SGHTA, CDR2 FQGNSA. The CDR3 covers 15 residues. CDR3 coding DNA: TGTGCCAGCAGCTTAGAGCAGACAGCCTACAATGAGCAGTTCTTC. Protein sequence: CASSLEQTAYNEQFF.

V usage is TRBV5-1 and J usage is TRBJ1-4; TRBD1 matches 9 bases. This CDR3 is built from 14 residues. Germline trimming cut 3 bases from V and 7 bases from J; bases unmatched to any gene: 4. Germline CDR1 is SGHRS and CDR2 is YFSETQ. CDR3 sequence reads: CASSSGQGAEKLFF. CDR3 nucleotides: TGCGCCAGCAGCTCGGGACAGGGAGCTGAAAAACTGTTTTTT.

In nucleotides, the CDR3 is TGTGCCAGCAGTCCAGAAAATGTTTATGGCTACACCTTC. Translating gives CASSPENVYGYTF. The chain combines TRBV12-3 or TRBV12-4 with TRBJ1-2; D not resolved. The CDR3 runs to 13 residues. V lost 5 bases, J lost 5 bases, and 12 bases lay in between.

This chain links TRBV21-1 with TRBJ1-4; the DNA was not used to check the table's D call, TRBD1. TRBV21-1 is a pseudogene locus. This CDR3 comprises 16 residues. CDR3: CASSKAPQGTNEKLFF. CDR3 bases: TGTGCCAGCAGCAAAGCCCCACAGGGTACTAATGAAAAACTGTTTTTT.

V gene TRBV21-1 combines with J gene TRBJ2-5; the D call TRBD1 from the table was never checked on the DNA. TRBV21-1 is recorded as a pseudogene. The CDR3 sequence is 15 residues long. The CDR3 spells CASSKLTSCQETQYF. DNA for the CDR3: TGTGCCAGCAGCAAGTTGACAAGTTGTCAAGAGACCCAGTACTTC.

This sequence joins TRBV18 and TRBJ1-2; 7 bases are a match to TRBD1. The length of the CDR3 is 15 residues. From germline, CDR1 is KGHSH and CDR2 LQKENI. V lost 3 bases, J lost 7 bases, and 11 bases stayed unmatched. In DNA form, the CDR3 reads TGTGCCAGCTCACCGGGGACAGCCATAGACCGTGGCTACACCTTC. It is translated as CASSPGTAIDRGYTF.

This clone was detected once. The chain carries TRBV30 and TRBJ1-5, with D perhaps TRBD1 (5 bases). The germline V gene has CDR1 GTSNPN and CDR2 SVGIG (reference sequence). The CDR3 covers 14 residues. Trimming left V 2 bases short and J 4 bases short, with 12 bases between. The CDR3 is CAWSLTGQNQPQHF. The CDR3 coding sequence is TGTGCCTGGAGTCTTACAGGTCAAAATCAGCCCCAGCATTTT.

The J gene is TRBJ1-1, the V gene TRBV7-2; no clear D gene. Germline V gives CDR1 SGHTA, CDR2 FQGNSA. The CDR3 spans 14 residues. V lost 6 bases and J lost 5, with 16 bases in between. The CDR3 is CASSPTGGNTEAFF. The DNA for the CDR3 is TGTGCCAGCAGTCCAACGGGAGGGAATACTGAAGCTTTCTTT.

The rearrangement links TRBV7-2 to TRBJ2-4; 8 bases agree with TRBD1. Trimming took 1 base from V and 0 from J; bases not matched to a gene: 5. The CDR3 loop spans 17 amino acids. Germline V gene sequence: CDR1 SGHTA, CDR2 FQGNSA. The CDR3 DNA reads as TGTGCCAGCAGCTTAGAGTGGGGACAGGCAGCCAAAAACATTCAGTACTTC. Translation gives CASSLEWGQAAKNIQYF.

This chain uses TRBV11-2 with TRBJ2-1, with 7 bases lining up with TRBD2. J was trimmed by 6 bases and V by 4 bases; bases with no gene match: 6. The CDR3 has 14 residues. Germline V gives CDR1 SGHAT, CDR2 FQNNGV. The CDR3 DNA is TGTGCCAGCAGCTCATCGGGGGGAGTCAATGAGCAGTTCTTC. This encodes CASSSSGGVNEQFF.

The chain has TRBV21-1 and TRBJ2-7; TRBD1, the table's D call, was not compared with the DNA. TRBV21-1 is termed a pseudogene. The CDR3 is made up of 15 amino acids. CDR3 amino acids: CASSKQTGVSYEQYF. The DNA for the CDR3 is TGTGCCAGCAGCAAGCAAACAGGGGTTTCCTACGAGCAGTACTTC.

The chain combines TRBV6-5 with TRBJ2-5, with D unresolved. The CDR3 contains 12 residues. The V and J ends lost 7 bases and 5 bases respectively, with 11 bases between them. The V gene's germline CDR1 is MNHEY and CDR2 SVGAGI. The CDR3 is CASTNLRETQYF. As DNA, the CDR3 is TGTGCCAGCACCAATTTGCGGGAGACCCAGTACTTC.

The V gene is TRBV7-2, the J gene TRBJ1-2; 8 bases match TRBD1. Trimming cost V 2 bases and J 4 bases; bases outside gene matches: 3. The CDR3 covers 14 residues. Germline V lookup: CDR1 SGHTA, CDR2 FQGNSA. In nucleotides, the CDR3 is TGTGCCAGCAGCTTAAGGACAGGGTCCTATGGCTACACCTTC. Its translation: CASSLRTGSYGYTF.

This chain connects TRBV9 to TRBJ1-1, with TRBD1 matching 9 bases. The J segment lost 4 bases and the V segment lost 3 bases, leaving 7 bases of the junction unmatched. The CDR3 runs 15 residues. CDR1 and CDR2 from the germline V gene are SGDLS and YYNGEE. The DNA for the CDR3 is TGTGCCAGCAGCGCTTTACAGGGGGCCGGCACTGAAGCTTTCTTT. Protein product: CASSALQGAGTEAFF.

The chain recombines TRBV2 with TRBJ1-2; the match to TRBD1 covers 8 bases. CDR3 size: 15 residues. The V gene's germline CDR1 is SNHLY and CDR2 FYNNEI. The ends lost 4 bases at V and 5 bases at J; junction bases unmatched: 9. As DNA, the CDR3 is TGTGCCAGCAGTGCGACTCAGGGGGCAGGGTATGGCTACACCTTC. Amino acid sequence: CASSATQGAGYGYTF.

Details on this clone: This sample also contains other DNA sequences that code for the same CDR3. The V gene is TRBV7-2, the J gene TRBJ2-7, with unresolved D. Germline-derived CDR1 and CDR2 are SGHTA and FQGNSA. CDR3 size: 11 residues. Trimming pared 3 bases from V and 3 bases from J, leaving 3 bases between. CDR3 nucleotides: TGTGCCAGCAGCTTTTACTACGAGCAGTACTTC. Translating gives CASSFYYEQYF. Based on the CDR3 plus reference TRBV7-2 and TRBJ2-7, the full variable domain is GAGVSQSPSNKVTEKGKDVELRCDPISGHTALYWYRQSLGQGLEFLIYFQGNSAPDKSGLPSDRFSAERTGGSVSTLTIQRTQQEDSAVYLCASSFYYEQYFGPGTRLTVT.